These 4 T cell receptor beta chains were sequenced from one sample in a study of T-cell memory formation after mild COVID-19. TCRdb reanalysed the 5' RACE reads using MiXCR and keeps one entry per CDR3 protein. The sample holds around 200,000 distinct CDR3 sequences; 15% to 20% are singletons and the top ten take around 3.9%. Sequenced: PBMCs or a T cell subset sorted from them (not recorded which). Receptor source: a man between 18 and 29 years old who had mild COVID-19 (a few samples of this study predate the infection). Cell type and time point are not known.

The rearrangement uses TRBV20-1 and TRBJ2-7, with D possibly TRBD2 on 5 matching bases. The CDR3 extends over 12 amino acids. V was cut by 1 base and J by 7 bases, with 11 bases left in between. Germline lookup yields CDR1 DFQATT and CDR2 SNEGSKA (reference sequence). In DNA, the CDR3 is TGCAGTGCTAGAGTGGCCTCGGGGGAGCAGTACGTC. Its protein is CSARVASGEQYV.

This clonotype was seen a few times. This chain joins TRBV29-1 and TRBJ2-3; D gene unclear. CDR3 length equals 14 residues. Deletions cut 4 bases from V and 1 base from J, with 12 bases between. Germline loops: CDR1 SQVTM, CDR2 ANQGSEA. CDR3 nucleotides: TGCAGCGTTGCTATCCGGCAGGGCACAGATACGCAGTATTTT. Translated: CSVAIRQGTDTQYF.

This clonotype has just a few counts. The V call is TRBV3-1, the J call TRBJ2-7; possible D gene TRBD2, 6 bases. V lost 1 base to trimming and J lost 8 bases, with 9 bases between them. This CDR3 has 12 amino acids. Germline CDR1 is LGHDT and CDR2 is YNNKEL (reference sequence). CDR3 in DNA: TGTGCCAGCAGCCAAGGGGGCGGGAAGCAGTACGTC. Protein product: CASSQGGGKQYV.

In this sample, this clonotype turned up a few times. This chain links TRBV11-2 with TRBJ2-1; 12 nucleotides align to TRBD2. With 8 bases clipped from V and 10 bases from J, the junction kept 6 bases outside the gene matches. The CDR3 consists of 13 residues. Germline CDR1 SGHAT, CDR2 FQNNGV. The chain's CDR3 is CASRPTSGGEQFF. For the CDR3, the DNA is TGTGCCAGCCGACCAACTAGCGGGGGGGAGCAGTTCTTC.